The 10 T cell receptor beta chains below were found in one sample sequenced in a study of blood T cell repertoires in COVID-19. TCRdb's table, derived via immunoSEQ multiplex PCR, lists solely in-frame clones and lacks some. The sample yields a few hundred thousand clones, approximately 81% seen once. Sequenced input: peripheral blood. Receptor source: a woman between 18 and 30 years old with acute or convalescent COVID-19.

The chain joins TRBV9 to TRBJ2-5, with TRBD2 matching over 14 bases. Germline trimming cut 2 bases from V and 4 bases from J; bases unmatched to any gene: 10. Looked up from germline, CDR1 is SGDLS and CDR2 is YYNGEE. CDR3 length: 18 amino acids. The CDR3 loop is CASSVEGLAGGRGETQYF. The CDR3 DNA reads TGTGCCAGCAGCGTCGAAGGACTAGCGGGAGGCCGGGGAGAGACCCAGTACTTC.

This clone was detected once. V and J are TRBV3-1 (or the pseudogene TRBV3-2) and TRBJ1-3; D is ambiguous. The CDR3 is 14 amino acids. Germline V gene data show CDR1 as LGHDT and CDR2 as YNNKEL (reference sequence). Deletions cut 1 base from V and 9 bases from J, with 13 bases between. The CDR3 DNA sequence: TGTGCCAGCAGCCAAGGACAACCTTTAACCACCATATATTTT. Its translation is CASSQGQPLTTIYF.

The chain has TRBV11-1 and TRBJ1-2; maybe TRBD1 (6 bases). This CDR3 region has 14 residues. Trimming cost V 6 bases and J 0 bases, with 11 bases left between them. Germline V CDR1 and CDR2: SGHAT, FQDESV (reference sequence). CDR3 sequence reads: CASSEQGANYGYTF. The CDR3 DNA follows: TGTGCCAGCAGTGAACAGGGAGCTAACTATGGCTACACCTTC.

The chain is built from TRBV7-8 and TRBJ1-5; TRBD1 might be the D (5 bases). V was shortened by 2 bases and J by 0 bases, with 11 bases between the two germline ends. The CDR3 is made up of 16 amino acids. Germline values: CDR1 SGHVS, CDR2 FQNEAQ. The CDR3 region has the DNA TGTGCCAGCAGCTTAAGGCAGGGTGGTAGCAATCAGCCCCAGCATTTT. Encoded protein: CASSLRQGGSNQPQHF.

The chain combines TRBV18 with TRBJ2-3; D possibly corresponds to TRBD1 (6 bases). This CDR3 is 16 amino acids long. The V and J ends lost 0 bases and 1 base respectively, with 11 bases between them. The V gene's germline CDR1 is KGHSH and CDR2 LQKENI. CDR3 amino acids: CASSPPTGACTDTQYF. The DNA of the CDR3 is TGTGCCAGCTCACCACCGACAGGTGCGTGCACAGATACGCAGTATTTT.

This chain joins TRBV6-2 or TRBV6-3 and TRBJ2-5; TRBD2 agrees at 9 bases. The germline V gene has CDR1 MNHEY and CDR2 SVGEGT. The CDR3 covers 15 residues. The V gene end was trimmed by 4 bases and the J gene end by 5 bases; junction bases not matched to a gene: 8. For the CDR3, the DNA is TGTGCCAGCAGTTGGTTCTCTAGCGGGGTGGAGACCCAGTACTTC. Its translation is CASSWFSSGVETQYF.

This chain connects TRBV4-1 to TRBJ2-7; no clear D. The CDR3 contains 18 residues. V was trimmed by 0 bases and J by 6 bases, leaving 24 bases between them. Germline V gene sequence: CDR1 MGHRA, CDR2 YSYEKL. The CDR3 is CASSQDTRRFASSREQYF. CDR3 bases: TGCGCCAGCAGCCAAGATACCAGGCGCTTCGCGTCCTCCCGCGAGCAGTACTTC.

This sequence joins TRBV28 and TRBJ1-5, with D tentatively TRBD1 (6 bases). The V end lost 6 bases, the J end lost 0 bases, and 21 bases lay between the germline ends. The CDR3 is made up of 18 amino acids. Germline loops: CDR1 MDHEN, CDR2 SYDVKM. This CDR3 is CASSTLRGAQPSNQPQHF. The CDR3 DNA reads TGTGCCAGCAGCACCTTACGGGGGGCTCAGCCTAGCAATCAGCCCCAGCATTTT.

V is TRBV6-5 and J is TRBJ1-1, with D possibly matching TRBD1 (6 bases). V lost 5 bases to trimming and J lost 4 bases, with 11 bases between them. This CDR3 is built from 13 residues. CDR1 is MNHEY and CDR2 is SVGAGI in the germline V gene. The DNA for the CDR3 is TGTGCCAGCAGTCCGACAGGCCTCACTGAAGCTTTCTTT. This translates into CASSPTGLTEAFF.

This rearrangement joins TRBV30 to TRBJ1-5; 8 bases map to TRBD1. This CDR3 has 14 amino acids. The V and J ends lost 4 bases and 4 bases, in that order; junction bases with no gene match: 6. Germline lookup yields CDR1 GTSNPN and CDR2 SVGIG (reference sequence). In nucleotides, the CDR3 is TGTGCCTGGAAGGGACAGGCGGAAAATCAGCCCCAGCATTTT. Translated: CAWKGQAENQPQHF.